This T cell receptor beta chain was profiled in a study of T cells after somatic rescue of genetic block. Repertoires were generated with immunoSEQ multiplex PCR, while TCRdb's copy carries only in-frame clones and drops some. The sample has about 70,000 clones; 92% are singletons. Looked up from germline, CDR1 is SGHNT and CDR2 is YYREEE (reference sequence). The CDR3 sequence is 15 residues long. Trimming shortened V by 4 bases and J by 2 bases, and 16 bases separated the two germline ends. This chain uses TRBV5-4 with TRBJ2-7; D possibly uses TRBD1 or TRBD2 (5 bases each). What was sequenced was peripheral blood mononuclear cells (PBMCs). The TCR sequence derives from a man aged 35 to 55. The CDR3 region has the DNA TGTGCCAGCAGCCCGAGGGGCAACCCTCCCTACGAGCAGTACTTC. It is translated as CASSPRGNPPYEQYF. The variable domain in full, with the rest retrieved from reference TRBV5-4 and TRBJ2-7, is ETGVTQSPTHLIKTRGQQVTLRCSSQSGHNTVSWYQQALGQGPQFIFQYYREEENGRGNFPPRFSGLQFPNYSSELNVNALELDDSALYLCASSPRGNPPYEQYFGPGTRLTVT.